The clone carrying this TCR beta chain was seen more than once but under ten times. The sample originates from a study of CD8 T cells in ankylosing spondylitis. The CDR3 is 14 amino acids. In TCRdb, the 5' RACE reads were re-called with MiXCR into one record per CDR3 protein. The data hold approximately 140,000 distinct CDR3 sequences, with approximately 44% observed a single time. This TCR was sampled from a male donor with ankylosing spondylitis. The gene calls are TRBV21-1 and TRBJ2-3; the listed D gene, TRBD1, was not tested against the DNA. TRBV21-1 represents a pseudogene. Sequencing was done on a sample of synovial fluid, either unsorted or a sorted T cell fraction (not recorded which). The CDR3: CASSKRDSPDTQYF. The CDR3 DNA reads as TGTGCCAGCAGCAAGAGGGACAGCCCAGATACGCAGTATTTT.